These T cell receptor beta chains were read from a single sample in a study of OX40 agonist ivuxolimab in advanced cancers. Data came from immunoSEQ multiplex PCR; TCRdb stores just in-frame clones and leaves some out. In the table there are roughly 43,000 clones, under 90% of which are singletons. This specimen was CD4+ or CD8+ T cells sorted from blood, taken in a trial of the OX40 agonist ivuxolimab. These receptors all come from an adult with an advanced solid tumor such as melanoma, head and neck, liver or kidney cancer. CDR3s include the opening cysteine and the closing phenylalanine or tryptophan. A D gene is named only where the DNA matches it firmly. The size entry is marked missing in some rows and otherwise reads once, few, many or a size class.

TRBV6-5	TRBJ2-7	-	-	TGTGCCAGCAGTTACACAGGGATCTACGAGCAGTACTTC	CASSYTGIYEQYF
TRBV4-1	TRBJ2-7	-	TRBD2	TGCGCCAGCAGCCAAGCCCCCGGGGGGTTCGCGTACGAGCAGTACTTC	CASSQAPGGFAYEQYF
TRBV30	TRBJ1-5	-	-	TGTGCCTGGAGTGTAGGGGGGGGCCGACAGCCCCAGCGTTTT	CAWSVGGGRQPQRF
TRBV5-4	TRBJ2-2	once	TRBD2	TGTGCCAGCAGCTATCCGGGGCGGGGGACGGCCGGGGAGCTGTTTTTT	CASSYPGRGTAGELFF
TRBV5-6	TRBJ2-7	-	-	TGTGCCAGCAGCTCGACAGACCTCCAGAAGTACTTC	CASSSTDLQKYF
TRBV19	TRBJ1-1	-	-	TGTGCCAGTAGTATTCCCCTGGGGACGAACACTGAAGCTTTCTTT	CASSIPLGTNTEAFF
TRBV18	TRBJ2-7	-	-	TGTGCCAGCTCACCAGGGGCCAGGCAGGCGTCCTACGAGCAGTACTTC	CASSPGARQASYEQYF
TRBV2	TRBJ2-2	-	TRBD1	TGTGCCAGCAGGACAGGGGTCGACGGGGAGCTGTTTTTT	CASRTGVDGELFF
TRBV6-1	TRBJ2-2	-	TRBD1	TGTGCCAGCAGTGGGATCCGGGACAGGGGCTTTTTCGGGGAGCTGTTTTTT	CASSGIRDRGFFGELFF
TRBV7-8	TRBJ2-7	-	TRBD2	TGTGCCAGCAGCGCCCGGACTAGCGGCGGAAGATGGAGCTCCTACGAGCAGTACTTC	CASSARTSGGRWSSYEQYF
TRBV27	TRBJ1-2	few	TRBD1	TGTGCCAGCAGTCGAGGAGACAGGGGGTATGGCTACACCTTC	CASSRGDRGYGYTF
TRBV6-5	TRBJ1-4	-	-	TGTGCCAGCAGGCAGGGACGAAACAATGAAAAACTGTTTTTT	CASRQGRNNEKLFF
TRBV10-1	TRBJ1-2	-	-	TGCGCCAGCAGCCCCGGGACAAGGAATTCCTATGGCTACACCTTC	CASSPGTRNSYGYTF
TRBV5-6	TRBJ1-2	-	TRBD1	TGTGCCAGCAGCCTTAGACAGGGGGATGGCTACACCTTC	CASSLRQGDGYTF
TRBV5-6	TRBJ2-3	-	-	TGTGCCAGCAGCTTGCGGGGTGGTACAGATACGCAGTATTTT	CASSLRGGTDTQYF
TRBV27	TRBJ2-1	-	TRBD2	TGTGCCAGCAGTTTACAAGCGGGGGGCGCCGCCAATGAGCAGTTCTTC	CASSLQAGGAANEQFF
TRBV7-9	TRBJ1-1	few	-	TGTGCCAGCAGTAAACAGGGGAACACTGAAGCTTTCTTT	CASSKQGNTEAFF